This T cell receptor beta chain was sequenced for a study of blood T cell repertoires in COVID-19. The V gene's germline CDR1 is MNHEY and CDR2 SVGAGI. The CDR3 runs to 13 residues. Between the trimmed V and J ends, which lost 6 bases and 7 bases, there was a span of 10 bases. Using immunoSEQ multiplex PCR, the repertoire was profiled, and TCRdb retains in-frame clones only, with some absent. The sample yields under 200,000 clones, about 80% seen once. The V call is TRBV6-5, the J call TRBJ1-6; possibly TRBD1 for D (5 bases). The sequencing input was peripheral blood. The receptor's source is a man aged 65 to 79 with active or convalescent COVID-19. This chain's CDR3 is CASSRARNSPLHF. CDR3 DNA: TGTGCCAGCAGCAGGGCGAGGAATTCACCCCTCCACTTT.